This is a list of T cell receptor beta chains from one sample in a study of brain T cells in children with intractable seizures. Sequenced by immunoSEQ multiplex PCR; TCRdb stores in-frame clones only, minus some. The data show about 320,000 clones, 93% seen once. Sequenced here: peripheral blood, sampled about 5 months after surgery. These receptors all come from a boy in the first two years of life with tuberous sclerosis and intractable seizures. CDR3s include the opening cysteine and the closing phenylalanine or tryptophan. D genes are given only for firm matches. Size values are once, few and many counts, or a class for expanded clones, and some rows have none.

CDR3aa: CASSGSGGQGETQYF
CDR3nt: TGTGCCAGCAGCGGTAGCGGGGGGCAGGGGGAGACCCAGTACTTC
j_gene: TRBJ2-5
v_gene: TRBV9
abundance: -
d_gene: TRBD2

CDR3aa: CASSPPIQSRDRDMINTGELFF
CDR3nt: TGTGCCAGCTCACCACCCATACAGTCCCGGGACAGGGATATGATAAACACCGGGGAGCTGTTTTTT
j_gene: TRBJ2-2
v_gene: TRBV18
abundance: -
d_gene: TRBD1

CDR3aa: CASSSTRDRERVYNEQFF
CDR3nt: TGTGCCAGCAGCTCCACCCGGGACAGGGAGAGGGTTTACAATGAGCAGTTCTTC
j_gene: TRBJ2-1
v_gene: TRBV7-9
abundance: -
d_gene: TRBD1

CDR3aa: CASSQGQGPLVYGYTF
CDR3nt: TGCGCCAGCAGCCAGGGTCAGGGGCCTTTAGTCTATGGCTACACCTTC
j_gene: TRBJ1-2
v_gene: TRBV4-1
abundance: -
d_gene: -

CDR3aa: CASSWARGQLSGNTIYF
CDR3nt: TGTGCCAGCAGCTGGGCAAGAGGTCAACTCTCTGGAAACACCATATATTTT
j_gene: TRBJ1-3
v_gene: TRBV7-9
abundance: few
d_gene: -

CDR3aa: CASSVATGSGNTIYF
CDR3nt: TGTGCCAGCAGCGTAGCTACAGGTTCTGGAAACACCATATATTTT
j_gene: TRBJ1-3
v_gene: TRBV9
abundance: few
d_gene: -

CDR3aa: CASSPARTGGLLISYEQYF
CDR3nt: TGTGCCAGCAGCCCAGCAAGGACAGGGGGCTTATTAATCTCCTACGAGCAGTACTTC
j_gene: TRBJ2-7
v_gene: TRBV3-1/TRBV3-2
abundance: once
d_gene: TRBD1

CDR3aa: CASSGGGYYGYTF
CDR3nt: TGTGCCAGCAGCGGGGGGGGATACTATGGCTACACCTTC
j_gene: TRBJ1-2
v_gene: TRBV2
abundance: -
d_gene: -

CDR3aa: CAWSPPPEWAYEQYF
CDR3nt: TGTGCCTGGAGCCCTCCGCCGGAGTGGGCCTACGAGCAGTACTTC
j_gene: TRBJ2-7
v_gene: TRBV30
abundance: -
d_gene: -

CDR3aa: CASSFGYGYTF
CDR3nt: TGTGCCAGCAGTTTTGGCTATGGCTACACCTTC
j_gene: TRBJ1-2
v_gene: TRBV12-3/TRBV12-4
abundance: few
d_gene: -

CDR3aa: CASIVGQGDEKLFF
CDR3nt: TGTGCCAGCATCGTAGGACAGGGGGATGAAAAACTGTTTTTT
j_gene: TRBJ1-4
v_gene: TRBV2
abundance: once
d_gene: TRBD1

CDR3aa: CATSEGGGTEAFF
CDR3nt: TGTGCCACCAGTGAGGGGGGGGGCACTGAAGCTTTCTTT
j_gene: TRBJ1-1
v_gene: TRBV24-1
abundance: -
d_gene: -

CDR3aa: CASSPPSRGFSGNTIYF
CDR3nt: TGTGCCAGCAGCCCTCCGAGCAGGGGCTTCTCTGGAAACACCATATATTTT
j_gene: TRBJ1-3
v_gene: TRBV11-2
abundance: many
d_gene: -

CDR3aa: CASSPQPNYEQYF
CDR3nt: TGTGCCAGCTCACCACAACCTAACTACGAGCAGTACTTC
j_gene: TRBJ2-7
v_gene: TRBV18
abundance: -
d_gene: -

CDR3aa: CASSRSGRASYEQYF
CDR3nt: TGTGCCAGCAGCCGTAGCGGGAGGGCCTCCTACGAGCAGTACTTC
j_gene: TRBJ2-7
v_gene: TRBV2
abundance: -
d_gene: TRBD2

CDR3aa: CASSHHSGGDTGELFF
CDR3nt: TGCGCCAGCAGCCACCATAGCGGGGGAGACACCGGGGAGCTGTTTTTT
j_gene: TRBJ2-2
v_gene: TRBV4-1
abundance: -
d_gene: TRBD2

CDR3aa: CASQRVLLAFF
CDR3nt: TGTGCCAGCCAGCGGGTACTTCTGGCTTTCTTT
j_gene: TRBJ1-1
v_gene: TRBV6-4
abundance: -
d_gene: -

CDR3aa: CASSQALLQGGVNYGYTF
CDR3nt: TGCGCCAGCAGCCAAGCTCTCCTACAGGGGGGAGTTAACTATGGCTACACCTTC
j_gene: TRBJ1-2
v_gene: TRBV4-1
abundance: -
d_gene: TRBD1

CDR3aa: CASSVLTGVNEQFF
CDR3nt: TGTGCCAGCAGCGTTCTAACAGGGGTGAATGAGCAGTTCTTC
j_gene: TRBJ2-1
v_gene: TRBV9
abundance: -
d_gene: TRBD1

CDR3aa: CASSLPGLEQYF
CDR3nt: TGTGCCAGCAGTTTACCCGGATTGGAGCAGTACTTC
j_gene: TRBJ2-7
v_gene: TRBV28
abundance: -
d_gene: -

CDR3aa: CASSERGRGQPQHF
CDR3nt: TGTGCCAGCAGTGAGCGGGGAAGGGGCCAGCCCCAGCATTTT
j_gene: TRBJ1-5
v_gene: TRBV6-1
abundance: -
d_gene: -

CDR3aa: CASSYGGSSYNEQFF
CDR3nt: TGTGCCAGCAGCTATGGGGGGTCCTCCTACAATGAGCAGTTCTTC
j_gene: TRBJ2-1
v_gene: TRBV11-1
abundance: -
d_gene: -

CDR3aa: CASSLALQSNEQFF
CDR3nt: TGTGCCAGCAGCTTAGCTTTACAGAGCAATGAGCAGTTCTTC
j_gene: TRBJ2-1
v_gene: TRBV7-6
abundance: -
d_gene: -